The 5 T cell receptor beta chains below come from one sample, sequenced in a study of read filtering for tumor transcriptome and immune sequencing. The library was built from roughly 400 ng RNA with molecular barcoded adaptors for alpha/delta and beta/gamma chains. A single record per CDR3 protein comes from TCRdb applying MiXCR to the reads. Of about 23,000 distinct CDR3 sequences listed, roughly 13% are singletons. Sequenced sample: a population of CD138-negative cells sorted from bone marrow. The receptor source for this set is a donor aged 40 or over with multiple myeloma.

This clonotype was picked up many times. The chain employs TRBV7-9 and TRBJ2-5; unclear D gene. The CDR3 is 13 amino acids. Looked up from germline, CDR1 is SEHNR and CDR2 is FQNEAQ (reference sequence). Trimming stripped 6 bases from V and 5 bases from J, with 13 bases between. As DNA, the CDR3 is TGTGCCAGCAGGTCCTCTATATGGGAGACCCAGTACTTC. Translating it yields CASRSSIWETQYF.

V usage is TRBV7-8 and J usage is TRBJ2-2; weak D call: TRBD1 (6 bases). Germline V CDR1 and CDR2: SGHVS, FQNEAQ. V lost 4 bases to trimming and J lost 2 bases, with 17 bases between them. CDR3 size: 17 residues. The CDR3 protein is CASSSGQTGTNTGELFF. The CDR3 nucleotides read TGTGCCAGCAGCTCCGGACAGACAGGAACCAACACCGGGGAGCTGTTTTTT.

This clonotype has ten or more counts. The chain uses TRBV20-1 and TRBJ2-7; 7 nucleotides align to TRBD2. Germline V gene lookup returns CDR1 DFQATT and CDR2 SNEGSKA (reference sequence). The CDR3 has 16 amino acids. J lost 2 bases, V lost 1 base, and 11 bases had no gene match. For the CDR3, the DNA is TGCAGTGCTAGAGGAGGGCTAGCGGAGGTCACCTACGAGCAGTACTTC. Amino acids: CSARGGLAEVTYEQYF.

This clonotype has a count of ten or more. The CDR3 sequence is CASSQDNVLGTEAFF. The CDR3 DNA is TGCGCCAGCAGCCAAGATAATGTGCTTGGCACTGAAGCTTTCTTT. The rearrangement uses TRBV4-1 and TRBJ1-1; D gene unclear. The ends were cut back, 0 bases at V and 4 bases at J, with 12 bases in the middle. The CDR3 spans 15 residues. Per germline, CDR1 MGHRA and CDR2 YSYEKL.

Notes on this clonotype: A much more abundant neighbour one base away suggests this may be a read error. The gene calls are TRBV20-1 and TRBJ1-6, with no clear D. Germline assignment: CDR1 DFQATT and CDR2 SNEGSKA (reference sequence). The V and J ends lost 0 bases and 10 bases respectively, with 10 bases between them. The CDR3 has 13 amino acids. The CDR3 region has the DNA TGCAGTGCTAGAGATCGCCGGAAGTCACCCCTCCACTTT. This codes for CSARDRRKSPLHF.